Sequencing of this T cell receptor beta chain was carried out in a study of tumor-infiltrating lymphocytes in glioblastoma multiforme. The study's findings and limits: Clone frequencies may be distorted by unequal TCR transcripts per cell. T cells were not sorted into functional subsets.

The CDR3 spans 16 residues. Germline V gives CDR1 LGHNA, CDR2 YNFKEQ. Concerning this clonotype itself: As yet, its antigen is unknown. At one of its ends the junction is not consistent with the germline gene, which may arise from a read error.

Multiple V-beta primers and a C-beta primer amplified TCRB from RNA. A C-beta primer primed TCRB cDNA from roughly 0.51 ug RNA. TCRdb called the multiplex PCR reads again in MiXCR, with one record for every CDR3 protein. The sample yields some 10,000 distinct CDR3 sequences, around 64% seen once. The V and J genes are TRBV4-2 and TRBJ1-3, with a possible D match to TRBD1 (5 bases). This TCR was recovered from a male donor with glioblastoma. The material sequenced was brain tumor tissue. CDR3 sequence reads: CASSQVGPGGRNAIYF. Here the CDR3 DNA reads TGTGCCAGCAGCCAAGTGGGACCAGGCGGGAGAAACGCCATATATTTT.